The sequence of this T cell receptor beta chain was determined in a study of shared clonotypes between healthy human individuals (dated by TCRdb to 2020 to 2021). Regarding the complete study: A couple of women and a few men aged 18 to 49 years were included in the cohort. For each donor, CD4 naive and CD4 memory were each run on three plates, CD8 naive on two plates, and CD8 memory on one plate. To increase sequencing depth and limit assay-specific biases, different laboratories used diverse techniques to prepare libraries and sequence TCR repertoires. Each donor's leukapheresis produced roughly between about 0.9 and 9.5 billion PBMCs. The study deeply sequenced blood TCR repertoires of about 5 healthy adults to estimate repertoire size and the extent of clonotype sharing between individuals.

The germline V end is reduced by 8 bases and the J end by 3 bases; junction bases left unmatched: 11. CDR1 is given as SNHLY and CDR2 as FYNNEI, both from the germline V gene. From cysteine to phenylalanine, the CDR3 is 16 amino acids long. This entry keeps only the CDR3 DNA: 48 bases, framed from base 1. CD8 naive samples consisted of CD45RO-negative cells that were positively selected for CCR7, yielding a CD45RA+CCR7+ population without TemRA cells. Donors were healthy HIV-negative adults with no recently reported acute infections or vaccinations. Every donor was a Caucasian adult residing in Nashville, Tennessee, USA. Blood was obtained by leukapheresis, after which PBMCs were separated by Ficoll-Histopaque density gradient centrifugation and cryopreserved in liquid nitrogen vapor phase. Purity and quantity of every magnetically sorted T cell population were checked by analytical flow cytometry. Each sorted fraction had its genomic DNA isolated and then quantified by UV absorbance on a Nanodrop 2000c.

Comment on this clone: Which antigen it targets is not known. No per-base quality is available; no much larger clone lies one base away.

Using the deep immunoSEQ assay, multiplex PCR amplified TCR CDR3 regions from genomic DNA. Genomic DNA extracted from each cell subset was distributed evenly over all wells of several immunoSEQ 96-well plates, and each plate served as one replicate. For sorted subsets, about 200 ng genomic DNA, equal to 25,000 to 35,000 T cell genomes, was loaded into each replicate PCR. Purified libraries were quantified with a Qubit 3.0 fluorometer, sized on a Bioanalyzer 2100, and re-quantified with the KAPA Library Quantification kit. Each immunoSEQ 96-well plate was sequenced on its own single-read 150-cycle Illumina NextSeq 550 flow cell. Turning to the authors' computational methods: Because the immunoSEQ output included only junctional sequences and no quality scores, the filtering could not be the same as the filtering used for full-length reads. To assign V/J genes and CDR3, sequences were annotated against IMGT germline references using PyIR, a Python wrapper for IgBLAST v1.9. Reads were removed for weak V/J assignments (E-value above 1e-6), missing CDR3, stop codons, out-of-frame junctions, or ambiguous translated residues. V3J clonotypes were defined as sequences sharing the same inferred V gene, J gene, and CDR3 amino acid sequence. Percentage overlap between repertoires was computed as shared unique clonotypes divided by the size of the smaller repertoire. Richness of each repertoire was evaluated using RTK rarefaction, the Chao1 estimator, and Recon v2.1 estimates of unobserved clonotypes. OLGA was used to compute generation probabilities for all TCRbeta clonotypes that the gDNA method yielded from a handful of donors. What TCRdb holds here is the immuneACCESS table cut down to in-frame rearrangements. Part of the clones is not present; checked against another copy, under half of the missing clones reflect an unresolved V gene, and the others are unexplained. The V and J calls and clone size come from that table; D and trimming were worked out from the DNA. This sample has about 2,100,000 clones in its table, and 85% to 95% of those were observed once. Approximately 1.7% of the sample is held by the ten biggest clonotypes.

Study-wide findings and limitations: The genetic and exposure-history diversity represented was limited by the small number of donors. Across four donors, approximately 5% of naive CD4, 3% to 4% of naive CD8, 2.3% of memory CD4, and approximately 0.4% of memory CD8 clonotypes were shared. Pairwise subsampling led to the expectation that sequencing depth would affect the degree of clonotype sharing among donors. Estimated clonotype richness was generally larger for naive than for memory subsets. Clonotypes shared by all four sorted-subset donors showed higher generation probabilities than non-shared clonotypes. Incomplete sequencing was indicated by rarefaction of sorted-subset datasets, despite the large sequencing depth. Sampling was limited to blood, and TCR repertoires in tissue likely differ from TCR repertoires in blood.

The TCR comes from a man between 18 and 29 years old in good health. Some clones in this sample may be carry-over from other donors' samples. The chain was built from TRBV2 and TRBJ1-3; TRBD1 lines up with 9 middle nucleotides. Sequenced sample: naive CD8+ T cells from PBMCs. The meaning of the sample's cell subset or site label: CD45RA+CCR7+. The CDR3 sequence is CASQGTGRRSGNTIYF. The bases read TGTGCCAGCCAAGGGACAGGGAGGAGAAGTGGAAACACCATATATTTT.